This entry concerns a single TCR beta chain. This CDR3 is built from 14 residues. CDR1 and CDR2 from the germline V gene are SGHNT and YENEEA. Combining a sample-barcoded 5' primer with a J-beta primer mix, a second PCR ran for roughly 7 to 12 cycles. A single record per CDR3 protein comes from TCRdb applying MiXCR to the 5' RACE reads. The sample carries around 1,000,000 distinct CDR3 sequences, about 23% recorded once. Russia was home to the donors, healthy Caucasian individuals aged 6 to 90. The data stem from a study of blood T cells in healthy people across ages. The same data also went into a second study, on T cells of mothers and their children.

The sequenced sample was blood. The receptor comes from a girl aged 2-10 years in good health. V and J are TRBV11-3 and TRBJ2-5; D may match TRBD1 or TRBD2 (6 bases each). The DNA end lines up better with TRBJ2-1; the J call may be wrong. The CDR3 nucleotides read TGTGCCAGCAGCCCTACTGGGGGGCCTGATGAGCAGTTCTTC. It is translated as CASSPTGGPDEQFF.